Below are 19 T cell receptor beta chains sequenced from a single sample in a study of T cells after yellow fever vaccination. TCRdb fed the 5' RACE reads into MiXCR, producing one record per CDR3 protein. This sample has hundreds of thousands of distinct CDR3 sequences, with approximately 13% found just once. Sequenced material: PBMCs, taken on the day of the yellow fever booster vaccination. Every receptor here comes from a man under 40 who received the YFV17D yellow fever vaccine.

The sample holds a few counts of this clonotype. The chain couples TRBV12-3 or TRBV12-4 to TRBJ2-7, with 9 positions matching TRBD1. CDR3 length: 14 amino acids. V lost 6 bases, J lost 5 bases, and 8 bases stayed unmatched. Here the CDR3 DNA reads TGTGCCAGCAGGGGGGGACAGGGTGGCCACGAGCAGTACTTC. It encodes CASRGGQGGHEQYF.

The sample holds a few counts of this clonotype. The genes are TRBV2 and TRBJ2-7, with 8 bases aligning to TRBD2. The CDR3 runs to 15 residues. V gave up 4 bases and J gave up 3 bases; unmatched junction bases: 8. The germline gives CDR1 SNHLY, CDR2 FYNNEI. Here the CDR3 reads CASSAERELSYEQYF. CDR3 nucleotides: TGTGCCAGCAGTGCGGAGCGGGAGTTAAGCTACGAGCAGTACTTC.

The CDR3 nucleotides are TGTGCCACCAAATACACCGGGGAGCTGTTTTTT. The encoded protein is CATKYTGELFF. This sequence joins TRBV6-5 and TRBJ2-2, with D hard to call. The CDR3 is 11 amino acids. The V and J ends lost 10 bases and 3 bases respectively, with 6 bases between them. The germline V gene encodes CDR1 MNHEY and CDR2 SVGAGI.

The chain uses TRBV7-9 and TRBJ2-2; TRBD1 might be the D (6 bases). With 8 bases removed from V and 5 bases from J, the gap between germline ends came to 18 bases. Germline CDR1 SEHNR, CDR2 FQNEAQ (reference sequence). CDR3 length equals 15 residues. CDR3 DNA: TGTGCCAGCTCAGCCGGGACACAGACAACCGGGGAGCTGTTTTTT. The encoded protein is CASSAGTQTTGELFF. Full variable domain (remainder filled in from reference TRBV7-9 and TRBJ2-2): DTGVSQNPRHKITKRGQNVTFRCDPISEHNRLYWYRQTLGQGPEFLTYFQNEAQLEKSRLLSDRFSAERPKGSFSTLEIQRTEQGDSAMYLCASSAGTQTTGELFFGEGSRLTVL.

To note about this clonotype: Germline is not matched at one junction end, which may reflect a read error. This chain connects TRBV7-2 to TRBJ2-1; 9 bases map to TRBD2. The CDR3 loop spans 15 amino acids. Germline values: CDR1 SGHTA, CDR2 FQGNSA. The CDR3 region is CASRSTSGGYNEQSF. The CDR3 region has the DNA TGTGCCAGCAGATCGACTAGCGGAGGGTACAATGAGCAGTCCTTC. Full variable domain (rest looked up from reference TRBV7-2 and TRBJ2-1): GAGVSQSPSNKVTEKGKDVELRCDPISGHTALYWYRQSLGQGLEFLIYFQGNSAPDKSGLPSDRFSAERTGGSVSTLTIQRTQQEDSAVYLCASRSTSGGYNEQSFGPGTRLTVL.

The chain has TRBV20-1 and TRBJ1-5; no reliable D call. This CDR3 is 12 amino acids long. Germline loops: CDR1 DFQATT, CDR2 SNEGSKA (reference sequence). V gave up 5 bases and J gave up 1 base, with 6 bases separating them. CDR3 nucleotide sequence: TGCAGTGCTGGACTGAGCAATCAGCCCCAGCATTTT. Its protein is CSAGLSNQPQHF.

CDR3 nucleotides: TGTGCCATCAGTGACGGACAGATCATGGGGTACCAAGAGACCCAGTACTTC. It yields the protein CAISDGQIMGYQETQYF. This rearrangement joins TRBV10-3 to TRBJ2-5; D possibly corresponds to TRBD1 (6 bases). Trimming took off 3 bases at V and 0 bases at J, with 17 bases between the two ends. This CDR3 is 17 amino acids long. Germline V lookup: CDR1 ENHRY, CDR2 SYGVKD.

This clonotype was counted between two and nine times. The rearrangement uses TRBV7-2 and TRBJ2-5, with D perhaps TRBD2 (6 bases). Germline CDR1 reads SGHTA; CDR2 reads FQGNSA. V lost 5 bases to trimming and J lost 2 bases, with 15 bases between them. The CDR3 totals 15 residues. CDR3 nucleotide sequence: TGTGCCAGCAGCCATCAGACTAGTGCACAAGAGACCCAGTACTTC. The encoded protein is CASSHQTSAQETQYF.

In this sample, this clonotype turned up a few times. The chain has TRBV28 and TRBJ2-4; the match to TRBD2 covers 7 bases. This CDR3 spans 14 amino acids. Germline V gene lookup returns CDR1 MDHEN and CDR2 SYDVKM. V lost 2 bases, J lost 6 bases, and 4 bases stayed unmatched. The CDR3 protein is CASSLAGARNIQYF. In DNA, the CDR3 is TGTGCCAGCAGTTTAGCGGGAGCTAGAAACATTCAGTACTTC.

This chain joins TRBV6-2 or TRBV6-3 and TRBJ2-3, with 9 positions matching TRBD1. This CDR3 has 17 amino acids. J gave up 2 bases and V 4 bases, and 10 bases lay outside the gene matches. Germline CDR1 and CDR2: MNHEY and SVGEGT. The CDR3 protein is CASSSNIRDRVTDTQYF. The CDR3 nucleotides read TGTGCCAGCAGTTCCAATATCCGGGACAGGGTCACAGATACGCAGTATTTT.

The chain uses TRBV6-2 or TRBV6-3 and TRBJ2-7; the D gene is possibly TRBD1 (5 bases). The V end lost 2 bases, the J end lost 1 base, and 9 bases lay between the germline ends. Germline V gene sequence: CDR1 MNHEY, CDR2 SVGEGT. This CDR3 is 14 amino acids long. The CDR3 DNA is TGTGCCAGCAGTTACCCGACAGATTCCTACGAGCAGTACTTC. Protein: CASSYPTDSYEQYF.

The table lists this clonotype with a few counts. The rearrangement joins TRBV5-1 to TRBJ1-3; unclear D gene. Germline loops: CDR1 SGHRS, CDR2 YFSETQ. The V end was cut by 0 bases, the J end by 0 bases, with 7 bases between. The CDR3 runs to 15 residues. In nucleotides, the CDR3 is TGCGCCAGCAGCTTGGACGGGTACTCTGGAAACACCATATATTTT. Translation: CASSLDGYSGNTIYF.

This sequence joins TRBV3-1 and TRBJ2-7; D ambiguous. CDR3 length: 14 residues. Trimming pared 0 bases from V and 2 bases from J, leaving 8 bases between. Looked up from germline, CDR1 is LGHDT and CDR2 is YNNKEL (reference sequence). For the CDR3, the DNA is TGTGCCAGCAGCCAAGATTCCAGGACCTACGAGCAGTACTTC. Protein: CASSQDSRTYEQYF.

The gene calls are TRBV9 and TRBJ2-1, with 7 bases lining up with TRBD2. This CDR3 has 15 residues. Germline CDR1 reads SGDLS; CDR2 reads YYNGEE. Trimming cost V 2 bases and J 4 bases; bases outside gene matches: 6. This chain's CDR3 is CASSVGGRAYNEQFF. CDR3 nucleotides: TGTGCCAGCAGCGTTGGGGGGAGGGCTTACAATGAGCAGTTCTTC.

This clonotype has more than one count but fewer than ten. The V gene is TRBV3-1, the J gene TRBJ1-5, with TRBD1 matching over 7 bases. CDR3 length equals 14 residues. V was pared by 5 bases and J by 4 bases, with 5 bases of the junction left unmatched. Germline V gene sequence: CDR1 LGHDT, CDR2 YNNKEL (reference sequence). Written as DNA, the CDR3 is TGTGCCAGCAGCTCATCGGGACAGAATCAGCCCCAGCATTTT. It codes for CASSSSGQNQPQHF.

This clonotype was picked up a small number of times. The V call is TRBV6-1, the J call TRBJ1-1; D uncertain. Trimming took 6 bases from V and 0 from J, leaving 8 bases between them. In germline, CDR1 is MNHNS, CDR2 SASEGT. This CDR3 has 13 amino acids. The CDR3 DNA is TGTGCCAGCAGAAAAAAAATGAACACTGAAGCTTTCTTT. This sequence encodes CASRKKMNTEAFF.

This clonotype was found a few times. V is TRBV20-1 and J is TRBJ2-3; 8 nucleotides agree with TRBD1. This CDR3 has 16 residues. J gave up 2 bases and V 6 bases, and 13 bases lay outside the gene matches. The germline gives CDR1 DFQATT, CDR2 SNEGSKA (reference sequence). CDR3 loop: CSAGGAQGVYTDTQYF. In DNA form, the CDR3 reads TGCAGTGCGGGGGGAGCACAGGGGGTTTACACAGATACGCAGTATTTT.

J is TRBJ2-1 and V is TRBV5-1; 10 bases fit TRBD1. The CDR3 extends over 16 amino acids. Germline V gene data show CDR1 as SGHRS and CDR2 as YFSETQ. The ends lost 4 bases at V and 7 bases at J; junction bases unmatched: 11. CDR3 in DNA: TGCGCCAGCAGCCCCTCGCCGGGACAGGGGATTAATGAGCAGTTCTTC. It yields the protein CASSPSPGQGINEQFF.

A few counts support this clonotype. The V and J genes are TRBV27 and TRBJ2-7; 12 bases are a match to TRBD2. CDR3 length: 16 residues. Germline V lookup: CDR1 MNHEY, CDR2 SMNVEV (reference sequence). Trimming took 3 bases from V and 7 from J; bases not matched to a gene: 10. The CDR3, as DNA: TGTGCCAGCAGTTTGAGCCAGACTAGCGGGAGTAGAGAGCAGTACTTC. It is translated as CASSLSQTSGSREQYF.